This is a list of T cell receptor beta chains from one sample in a study of early T cells in non-severe SARS-CoV-2 infection. TCRdb analysed the 5' RACE reads with MiXCR anew, one entry per CDR3 protein. Of roughly 71,000 distinct CDR3 sequences detected, about 13% appear once; the ten largest clones hold approximately 5%. Sequencing input: whole blood. These receptors originate from an adult who was a healthcare worker with PCR-confirmed SARS-CoV-2 infection or an uninfected control (not recorded which). Each CDR3 is given with its conserved first and last residue. Each record gives: clone size, D gene, J gene, V gene, CDR3 DNA, CDR3 protein. D genes are given only for firm matches. The size of a clone is reported for some rows only, either as once, few or many, or as a class for expanded clones.

clone_size: few
d_call: .
j_call: TRBJ1-2
v_call: TRBV4-1
cdr3_nt: TGCGCCAGCAGCCAAGGTTCAATACAGCCGGACGGCTACACCTTC
cdr3_aa: CASSQGSIQPDGYTF

clone_size: few
d_call: .
j_call: TRBJ1-6
v_call: TRBV7-9
cdr3_nt: TGTGCCAGCAGCTCCCCGGGGGGTTCACCCCTCCACTTT
cdr3_aa: CASSSPGGSPLHF

clone_size: many
d_call: .
j_call: TRBJ1-1
v_call: TRBV7-2
cdr3_nt: TGTGCCAGCAGCTTAGGGGCAGGGTTCGTCACTGAAGCTTTCTTT
cdr3_aa: CASSLGAGFVTEAFF

clone_size: .
d_call: .
j_call: TRBJ2-7
v_call: TRBV3-1
cdr3_nt: TGTGCCAGCAGCCAAACGACGAGGGGCGAGCAGTACTTC
cdr3_aa: CASSQTTRGEQYF

clone_size: .
d_call: .
j_call: TRBJ2-3
v_call: TRBV18
cdr3_nt: TGTGCCAGCTCACCACTGACACGCACAGATACGCAGTATTTT
cdr3_aa: CASSPLTRTDTQYF

clone_size: .
d_call: TRBD1
j_call: TRBJ2-1
v_call: TRBV19
cdr3_nt: TGTGCCAGTAGTACGGGGGACAGGGGGTTGAATGAGCAGTTCTTC
cdr3_aa: CASSTGDRGLNEQFF

clone_size: many
d_call: TRBD1
j_call: TRBJ2-1
v_call: TRBV7-3
cdr3_nt: TGTGCCAGCAGCAACGACAGGGGCTCCTACAATGAGCAGTTCTTC
cdr3_aa: CASSNDRGSYNEQFF

clone_size: many
d_call: .
j_call: TRBJ2-7
v_call: TRBV4-3
cdr3_nt: TGCGCCAGCAGCCAAGATCCAGGGGTCTACGAGCAGTACTTC
cdr3_aa: CASSQDPGVYEQYF

clone_size: many
d_call: .
j_call: TRBJ1-1
v_call: TRBV29-1
cdr3_nt: TGCAGCGTTTCTCCAAAGGATGAAGCTTTCTTT
cdr3_aa: CSVSPKDEAFF

clone_size: few
d_call: TRBD2
j_call: TRBJ2-4
v_call: TRBV5-1
cdr3_nt: TGCGCCAGCAGCCCGGGACTAGCGGGGAGATCGAACATTCAGTACTTC
cdr3_aa: CASSPGLAGRSNIQYF

clone_size: .
d_call: TRBD1
j_call: TRBJ2-3
v_call: TRBV6-4
cdr3_nt: TGTGCCAGCAGTGCCACAGGGGGCACAGATACGCAGTATTTT
cdr3_aa: CASSATGGTDTQYF